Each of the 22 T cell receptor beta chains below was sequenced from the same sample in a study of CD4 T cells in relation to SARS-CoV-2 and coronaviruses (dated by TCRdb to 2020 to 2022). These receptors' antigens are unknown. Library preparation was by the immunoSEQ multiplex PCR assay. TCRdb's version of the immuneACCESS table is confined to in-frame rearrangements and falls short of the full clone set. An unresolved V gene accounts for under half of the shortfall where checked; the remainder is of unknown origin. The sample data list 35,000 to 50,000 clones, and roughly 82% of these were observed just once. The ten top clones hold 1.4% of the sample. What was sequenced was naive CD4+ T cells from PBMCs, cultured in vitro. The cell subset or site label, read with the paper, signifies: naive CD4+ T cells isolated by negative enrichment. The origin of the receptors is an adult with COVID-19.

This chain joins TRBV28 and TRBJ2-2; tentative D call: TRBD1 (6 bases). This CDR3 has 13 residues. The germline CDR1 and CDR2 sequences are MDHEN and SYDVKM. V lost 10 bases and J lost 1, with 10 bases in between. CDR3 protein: CATPDRNTGELFF. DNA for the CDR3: TGTGCCACGCCGGACAGGAACACCGGGGAGCTGTTTTTT.

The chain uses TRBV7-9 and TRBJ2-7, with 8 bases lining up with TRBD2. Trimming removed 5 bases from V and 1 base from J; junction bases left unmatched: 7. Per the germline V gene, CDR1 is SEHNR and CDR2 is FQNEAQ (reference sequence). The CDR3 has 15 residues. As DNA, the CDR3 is TGTGCCAGCAGCCTCCAGCGGGAGAGGTCCTACGAGCAGTACTTC. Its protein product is CASSLQRERSYEQYF. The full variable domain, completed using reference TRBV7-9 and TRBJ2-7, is DTGVSQNPRHKITKRGQNVTFRCDPISEHNRLYWYRQTLGQGPEFLTYFQNEAQLEKSRLLSDRFSAERPKGSFSTLEIQRTEQGDSAMYLCASSLQRERSYEQYFGPGTRLTVT.

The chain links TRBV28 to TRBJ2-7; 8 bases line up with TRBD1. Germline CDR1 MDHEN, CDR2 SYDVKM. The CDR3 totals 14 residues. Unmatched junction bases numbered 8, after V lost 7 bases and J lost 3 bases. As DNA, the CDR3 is TGTGCCAGCACCCGCCGGGACAGGCTCTACGAGCAGTACTTC. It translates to CASTRRDRLYEQYF. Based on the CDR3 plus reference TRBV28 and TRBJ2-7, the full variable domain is DVKVTQSSRYLVKRTGEKVFLECVQDMDHENMFWYRQDPGLGLRLIYFSYDVKMKEKGDIPEGYSVSREKKERFSLILESASTNQTSMYLCASTRRDRLYEQYFGPGTRLTVT.

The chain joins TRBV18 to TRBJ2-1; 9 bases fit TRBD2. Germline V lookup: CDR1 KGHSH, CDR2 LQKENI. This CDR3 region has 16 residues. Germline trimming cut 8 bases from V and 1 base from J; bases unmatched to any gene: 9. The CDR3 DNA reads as TGTGCCAGCACGGGCCTTAGCGGGAGTTCCTACAATGAGCAGTTCTTC. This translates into CASTGLSGSSYNEQFF.

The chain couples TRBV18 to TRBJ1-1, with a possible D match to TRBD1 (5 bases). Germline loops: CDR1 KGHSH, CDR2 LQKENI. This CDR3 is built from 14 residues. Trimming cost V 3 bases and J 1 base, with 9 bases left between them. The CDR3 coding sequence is TGTGCCAGCTCACCGTCCAGGGAGAACACTGAAGCTTTCTTT. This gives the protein CASSPSRENTEAFF.

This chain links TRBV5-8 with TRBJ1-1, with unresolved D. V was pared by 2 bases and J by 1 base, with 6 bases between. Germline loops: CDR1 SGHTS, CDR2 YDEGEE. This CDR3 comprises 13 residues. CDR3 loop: CASSFSANTEAFF. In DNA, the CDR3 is TGTGCCAGCAGCTTCTCAGCGAACACTGAAGCTTTCTTT.

The CDR3 sequence: CASSSPRVGLNTDTQYF. The DNA for the CDR3 is TGTGCCAGCAGCTCCCCAAGGGTGGGGCTGAACACAGATACGCAGTATTTT. This rearrangement joins TRBV5-4 to TRBJ2-3, with TRBD1 as a possible D gene (5 bases). Germline V lookup: CDR1 SGHNT, CDR2 YYREEE (reference sequence). Trimming removed 3 bases at V and 2 bases at J, with 19 bases between. This CDR3 has 17 amino acids.

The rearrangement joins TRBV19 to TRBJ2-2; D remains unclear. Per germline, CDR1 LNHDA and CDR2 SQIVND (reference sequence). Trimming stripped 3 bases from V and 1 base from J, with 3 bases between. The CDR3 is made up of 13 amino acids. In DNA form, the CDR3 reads TGTGCCAGTAGTATGGGGAACACCGGGGAGCTGTTTTTT. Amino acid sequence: CASSMGNTGELFF.

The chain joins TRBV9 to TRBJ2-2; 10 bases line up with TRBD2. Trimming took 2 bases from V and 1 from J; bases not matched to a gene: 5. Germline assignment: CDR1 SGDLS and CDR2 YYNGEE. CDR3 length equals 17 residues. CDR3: CASSVGWTSGNTGELFF. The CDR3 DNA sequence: TGTGCCAGCAGCGTCGGATGGACTAGCGGGAACACCGGGGAGCTGTTTTTT.

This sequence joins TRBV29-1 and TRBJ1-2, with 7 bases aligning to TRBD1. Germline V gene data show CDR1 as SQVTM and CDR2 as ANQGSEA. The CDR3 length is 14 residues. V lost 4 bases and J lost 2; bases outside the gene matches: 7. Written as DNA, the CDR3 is TGCAGCGTTGCTGAGACAGGGTCAAACTATGGCTACACCTTC. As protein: CSVAETGSNYGYTF.

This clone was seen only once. The CDR3 loop is CATSDPPGPREFF. The CDR3 nucleotides read TGTGCCACCAGTGATCCGCCGGGACCTAGGGAGTTCTTC. The chain is built from TRBV24-1 and TRBJ2-1; D possibly matches TRBD1 or TRBD2 (5 bases each). V gave up 3 bases and J gave up 14 bases, with 16 bases separating them. Germline V gene data show CDR1 as KGHDR and CDR2 as SFDVKD. The CDR3 is 13 amino acids.

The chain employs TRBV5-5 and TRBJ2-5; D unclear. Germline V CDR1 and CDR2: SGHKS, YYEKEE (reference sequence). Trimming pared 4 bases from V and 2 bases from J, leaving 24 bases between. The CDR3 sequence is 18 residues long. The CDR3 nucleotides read TGTGCCAGCAGCCCTCCTCATTCCAGGTTTTCCTCTCAAGAGACCCAGTACTTC. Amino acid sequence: CASSPPHSRFSSQETQYF. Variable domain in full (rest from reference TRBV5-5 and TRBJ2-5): DAGVTQSPTHLIKTRGQQVTLRCSPISGHKSVSWYQQVLGQGPQFIFQYYEKEERGRGNFPDRFSARQFPNYSSELNVNALLLGDSALYLCASSPPHSRFSSQETQYFGPGTRLLVL.

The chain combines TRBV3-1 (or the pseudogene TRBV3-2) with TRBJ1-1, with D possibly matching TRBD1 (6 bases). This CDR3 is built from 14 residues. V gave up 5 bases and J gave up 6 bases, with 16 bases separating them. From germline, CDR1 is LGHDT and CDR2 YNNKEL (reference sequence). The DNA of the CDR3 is TGTGCCAGCAGCTGGACAGTCGGATTGGCTGAAGCTTTCTTT. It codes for CASSWTVGLAEAFF.

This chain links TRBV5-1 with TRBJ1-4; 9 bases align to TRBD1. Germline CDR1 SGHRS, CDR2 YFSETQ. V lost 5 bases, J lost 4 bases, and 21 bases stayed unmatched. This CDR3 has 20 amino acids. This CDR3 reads CASSPAGTGTGNILNEKLFF. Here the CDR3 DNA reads TGCGCCAGCAGTCCGGCGGGTACCGGGACAGGGAATATCCTTAATGAAAAACTGTTTTTT.

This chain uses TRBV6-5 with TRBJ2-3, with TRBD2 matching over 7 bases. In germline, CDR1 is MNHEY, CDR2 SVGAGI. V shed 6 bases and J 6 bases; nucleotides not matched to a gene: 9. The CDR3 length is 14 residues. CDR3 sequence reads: CASSRTGGSDTQYF. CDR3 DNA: TGTGCCAGCAGCCGGACCGGGGGGTCGGATACGCAGTATTTT.

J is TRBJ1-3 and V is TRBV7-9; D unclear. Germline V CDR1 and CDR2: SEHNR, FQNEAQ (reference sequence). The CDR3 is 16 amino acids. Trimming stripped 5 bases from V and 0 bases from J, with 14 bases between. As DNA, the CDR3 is TGTGCCAGCAGCCCCGTTTCGGTTAACTCTGGAAACACCATATATTTT. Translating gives CASSPVSVNSGNTIYF.

CDR3 bases: TGTGCCAGCAGTCCAGGACAGGGTTACTACGAGCAGTACTTC. The encoded protein is CASSPGQGYYEQYF. This chain uses TRBV6-5 with TRBJ2-7, with 8 bases that match TRBD1. Germline V lookup: CDR1 MNHEY, CDR2 SVGAGI. The CDR3 consists of 14 residues. V dropped 5 bases and J dropped 3; count of bases not matched to a gene: 6.

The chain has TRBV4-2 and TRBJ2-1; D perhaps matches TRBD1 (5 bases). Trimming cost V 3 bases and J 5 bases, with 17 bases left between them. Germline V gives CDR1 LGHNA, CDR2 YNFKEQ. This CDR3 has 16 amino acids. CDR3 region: CASSQLGSDSDNEQFF. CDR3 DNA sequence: TGTGCCAGCAGCCAGCTAGGATCCGACAGTGACAATGAGCAGTTCTTC.

The CDR3 region has the DNA TGTGCCAGCAGCCCGAGCGGGAGGGCCGCCAATGAGCAGTTCTTC. It specifies CASSPSGRAANEQFF. The chain has TRBV3-1 (or the pseudogene TRBV3-2) and TRBJ2-1, with 10 nucleotides matching TRBD2. The CDR3 runs to 15 residues. J gave up 6 bases and V 4 bases, and 6 bases lay outside the gene matches. Per germline, CDR1 LGHDT and CDR2 YNNKEL (reference sequence).

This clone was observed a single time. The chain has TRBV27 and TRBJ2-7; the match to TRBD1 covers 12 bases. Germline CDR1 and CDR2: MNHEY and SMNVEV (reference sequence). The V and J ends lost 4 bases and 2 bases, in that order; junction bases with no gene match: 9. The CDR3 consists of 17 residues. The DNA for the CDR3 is TGTGCCAGCAGTTCTCCCGGGACAGGGGGCGCCGCCTACGAGCAGTACTTC. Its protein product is CASSSPGTGGAAYEQYF.

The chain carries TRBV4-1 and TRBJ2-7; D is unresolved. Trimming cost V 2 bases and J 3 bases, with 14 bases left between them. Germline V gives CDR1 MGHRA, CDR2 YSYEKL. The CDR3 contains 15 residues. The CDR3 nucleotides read TGCGCCAGCAGCCAACGTATTCGGAATTTCTACGAGCAGTACTTC. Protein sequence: CASSQRIRNFYEQYF.

CDR3 DNA: TGTGCCAGCAGTCTCAAACGACTAGCGGATAGCACAGATACGCAGTATTTT. Its protein product is CASSLKRLADSTDTQYF. V usage is TRBV27 and J usage is TRBJ2-3, with 9 bases matching TRBD2. The CDR3 consists of 17 residues. Germline V lookup: CDR1 MNHEY, CDR2 SMNVEV (reference sequence). V lost 5 bases and J lost 0; bases outside the gene matches: 9.